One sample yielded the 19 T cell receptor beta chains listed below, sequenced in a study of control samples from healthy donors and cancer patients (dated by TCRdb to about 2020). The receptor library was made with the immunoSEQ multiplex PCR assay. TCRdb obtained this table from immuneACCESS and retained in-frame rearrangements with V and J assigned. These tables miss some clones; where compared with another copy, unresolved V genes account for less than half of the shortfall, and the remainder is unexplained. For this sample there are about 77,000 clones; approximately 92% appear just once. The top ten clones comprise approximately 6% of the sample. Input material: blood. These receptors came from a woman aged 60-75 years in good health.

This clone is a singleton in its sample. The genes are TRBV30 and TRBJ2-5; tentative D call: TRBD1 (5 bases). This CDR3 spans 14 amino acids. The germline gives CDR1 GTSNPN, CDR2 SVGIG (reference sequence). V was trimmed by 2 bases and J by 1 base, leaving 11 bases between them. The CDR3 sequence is CAWSTGRRQETQYF. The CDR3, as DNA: TGTGCCTGGAGTACAGGCCGTCGCCAAGAGACCCAGTACTTC.

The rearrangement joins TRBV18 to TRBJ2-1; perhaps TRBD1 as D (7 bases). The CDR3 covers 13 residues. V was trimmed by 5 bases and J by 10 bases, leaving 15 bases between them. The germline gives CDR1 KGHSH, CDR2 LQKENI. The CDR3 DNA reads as TGTGCCAGCTCATCAGGAGGGGGCCGGGAGCAGTTCTTC. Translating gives CASSSGGGREQFF.

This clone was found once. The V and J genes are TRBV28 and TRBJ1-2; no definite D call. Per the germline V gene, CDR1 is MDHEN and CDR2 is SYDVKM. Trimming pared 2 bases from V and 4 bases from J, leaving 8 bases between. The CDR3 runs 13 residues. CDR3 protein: CASSLGGLYGYTF. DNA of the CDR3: TGTGCCAGCAGTTTAGGAGGCCTCTATGGCTACACCTTC.

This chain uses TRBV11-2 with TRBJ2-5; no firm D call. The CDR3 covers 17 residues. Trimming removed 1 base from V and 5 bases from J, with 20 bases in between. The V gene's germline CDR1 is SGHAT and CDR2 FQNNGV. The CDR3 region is CASSLGVTSRQWETQYF. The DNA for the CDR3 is TGTGCCAGCAGCTTAGGTGTGACAAGTCGTCAGTGGGAGACCCAGTACTTC.

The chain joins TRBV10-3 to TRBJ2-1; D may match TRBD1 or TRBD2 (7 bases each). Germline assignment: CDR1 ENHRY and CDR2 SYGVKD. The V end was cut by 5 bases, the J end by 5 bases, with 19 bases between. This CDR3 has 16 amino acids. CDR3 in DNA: TGTGCCATCAGTAGAACAGGGGCAGGGGGGGACAATGAGCAGTTCTTC. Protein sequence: CAISRTGAGGDNEQFF.

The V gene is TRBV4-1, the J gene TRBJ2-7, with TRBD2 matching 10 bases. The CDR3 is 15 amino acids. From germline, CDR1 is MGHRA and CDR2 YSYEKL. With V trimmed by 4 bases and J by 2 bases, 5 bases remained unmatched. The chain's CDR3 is CASSPSGSTTYEQYF. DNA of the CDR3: TGCGCCAGCAGCCCTAGCGGGAGTACGACCTACGAGCAGTACTTC.

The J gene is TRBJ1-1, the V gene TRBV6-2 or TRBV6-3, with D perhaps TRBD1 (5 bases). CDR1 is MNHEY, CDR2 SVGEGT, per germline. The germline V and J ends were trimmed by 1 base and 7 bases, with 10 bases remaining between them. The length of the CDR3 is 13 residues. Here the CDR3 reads CASSYLKTVEAFF. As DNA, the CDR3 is TGTGCCAGCAGTTACTTAAAGACAGTTGAAGCTTTCTTT.

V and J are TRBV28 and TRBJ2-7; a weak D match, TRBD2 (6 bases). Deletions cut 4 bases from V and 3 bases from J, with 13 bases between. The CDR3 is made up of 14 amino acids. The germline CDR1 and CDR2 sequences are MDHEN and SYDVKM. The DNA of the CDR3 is TGTGCCAGCAGTTCCCCGGGGAGGAACTACGAGCAGTACTTC. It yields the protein CASSSPGRNYEQYF.

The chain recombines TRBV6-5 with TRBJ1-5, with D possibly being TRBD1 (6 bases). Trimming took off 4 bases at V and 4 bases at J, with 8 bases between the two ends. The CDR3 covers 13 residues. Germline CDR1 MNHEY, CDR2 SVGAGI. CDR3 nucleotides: TGTGCCAGCAGTTCGGACAGAAATCAGCCCCAGCATTTT. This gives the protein CASSSDRNQPQHF.

The CDR3 nucleotides read TGTGCCAGCAGTTACGGATGGGGACTGCCAAACTATGGCTACACCTTC. Translated, it gives CASSYGWGLPNYGYTF. The rearrangement links TRBV6-2 or TRBV6-3 to TRBJ1-2, with D possibly being TRBD1 (5 bases). This CDR3 has 16 residues. CDR1 is MNHEY, CDR2 SVGEGT, per germline. Trimming removed 2 bases from V and 2 bases from J, with 15 bases in between.

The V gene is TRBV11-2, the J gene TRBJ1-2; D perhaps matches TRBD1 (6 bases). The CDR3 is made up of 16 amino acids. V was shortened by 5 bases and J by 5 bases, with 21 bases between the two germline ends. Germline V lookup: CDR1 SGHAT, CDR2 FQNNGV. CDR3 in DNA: TGTGCCAGCAGCCCCAGGGCTTGGGGGCCAGGTTATGGCTACACCTTC. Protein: CASSPRAWGPGYGYTF.

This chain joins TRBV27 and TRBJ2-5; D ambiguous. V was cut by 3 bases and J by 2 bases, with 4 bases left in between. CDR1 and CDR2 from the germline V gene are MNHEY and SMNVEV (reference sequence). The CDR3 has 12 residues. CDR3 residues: CASSLDQETQYF. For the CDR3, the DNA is TGTGCCAGCAGTTTGGATCAAGAGACCCAGTACTTC.

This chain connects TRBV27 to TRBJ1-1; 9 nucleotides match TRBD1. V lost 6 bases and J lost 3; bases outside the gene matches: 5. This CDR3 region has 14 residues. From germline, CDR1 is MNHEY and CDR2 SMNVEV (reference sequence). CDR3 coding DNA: TGTGCCAGCAGCACCTACAGGGGGCACACTGAAGCTTTCTTT. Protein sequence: CASSTYRGHTEAFF.

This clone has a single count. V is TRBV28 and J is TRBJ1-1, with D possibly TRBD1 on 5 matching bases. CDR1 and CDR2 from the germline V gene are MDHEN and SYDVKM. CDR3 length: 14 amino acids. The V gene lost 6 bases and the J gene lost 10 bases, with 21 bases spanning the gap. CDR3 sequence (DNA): TGTGCCAGCAGCCCTCATTTCGACAGCCGCGGAGCTTTCTTT. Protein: CASSPHFDSRGAFF.

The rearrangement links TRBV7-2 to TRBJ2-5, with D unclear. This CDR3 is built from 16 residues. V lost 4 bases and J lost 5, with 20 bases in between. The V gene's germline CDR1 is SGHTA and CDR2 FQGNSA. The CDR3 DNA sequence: TGTGCCAGCAGCTCCCGACATTTGCCGAGGTGGGAGACCCAGTACTTC. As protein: CASSSRHLPRWETQYF.

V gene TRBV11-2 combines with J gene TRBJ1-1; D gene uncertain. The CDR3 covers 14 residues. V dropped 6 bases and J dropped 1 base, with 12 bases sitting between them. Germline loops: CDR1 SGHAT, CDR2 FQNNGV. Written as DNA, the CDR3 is TGTGCCAGCAGGATACCGGGATGGAACACTGAAGCTTTCTTT. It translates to CASRIPGWNTEAFF.

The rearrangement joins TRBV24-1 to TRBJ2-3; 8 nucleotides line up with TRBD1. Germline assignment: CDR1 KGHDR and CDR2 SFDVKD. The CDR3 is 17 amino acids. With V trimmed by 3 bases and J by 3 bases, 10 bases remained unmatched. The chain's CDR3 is CATSDPDRGRVTDTQYF. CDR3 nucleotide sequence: TGTGCCACCAGTGATCCCGACAGGGGACGGGTGACAGATACGCAGTATTTT.

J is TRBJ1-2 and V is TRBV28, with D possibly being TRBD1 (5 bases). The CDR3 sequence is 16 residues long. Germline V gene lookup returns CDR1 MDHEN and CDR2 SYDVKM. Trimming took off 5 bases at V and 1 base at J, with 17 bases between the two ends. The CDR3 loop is CASSPRRGRGNYGYTF. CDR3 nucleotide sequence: TGTGCCAGCAGTCCTCGGAGGGGACGCGGTAACTATGGCTACACCTTC.

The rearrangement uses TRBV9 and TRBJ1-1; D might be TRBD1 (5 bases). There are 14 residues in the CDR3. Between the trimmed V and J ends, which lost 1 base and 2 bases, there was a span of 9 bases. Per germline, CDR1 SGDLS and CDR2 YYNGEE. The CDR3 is CASSVFGANTEAFF. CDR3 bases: TGTGCCAGCAGCGTATTCGGGGCAAACACTGAAGCTTTCTTT.